This TCR beta chain was recovered during a study of blood T cell repertoires in COVID-19. Study background: Whether acute or convalescent, the COVID-19 samples came from the United States, Italy and Spain. From T cells, B-cell-depleted T cells, or PBMCs came the material, which was cDNA or gDNA.

The CDR3 loop spans 16 amino acids. Trimming at V came to 4 bases and at J to 3 bases, leaving 10 bases not matched to a gene. Germline assignment: CDR1 MGHDK and CDR2 SYGVNS. Original analysis: Amplification from reference gene primers served as the basis for estimated nucleated cell counts. Data came from immunoSEQ multiplex PCR; TCRdb stores just in-frame clones and leaves some out. That table supplies the V and J calls and clone size; D and trimming were determined from the DNA. In the table there are about 190,000 clones, approximately 82% of which are singletons. The J gene is TRBJ2-5, the V gene TRBV25-1, with 8 bases identical to TRBD2. The sequencing input was peripheral blood. This sequence was found in a man between 50 and 59 years old with active or convalescent COVID-19. CDR3 coding DNA: TGTGCCAGCAGTGTCCGGGGGGGAGGGGTCGAAGAGACCCAGTACTTC. Translation gives CASSVRGGGVEETQYF.